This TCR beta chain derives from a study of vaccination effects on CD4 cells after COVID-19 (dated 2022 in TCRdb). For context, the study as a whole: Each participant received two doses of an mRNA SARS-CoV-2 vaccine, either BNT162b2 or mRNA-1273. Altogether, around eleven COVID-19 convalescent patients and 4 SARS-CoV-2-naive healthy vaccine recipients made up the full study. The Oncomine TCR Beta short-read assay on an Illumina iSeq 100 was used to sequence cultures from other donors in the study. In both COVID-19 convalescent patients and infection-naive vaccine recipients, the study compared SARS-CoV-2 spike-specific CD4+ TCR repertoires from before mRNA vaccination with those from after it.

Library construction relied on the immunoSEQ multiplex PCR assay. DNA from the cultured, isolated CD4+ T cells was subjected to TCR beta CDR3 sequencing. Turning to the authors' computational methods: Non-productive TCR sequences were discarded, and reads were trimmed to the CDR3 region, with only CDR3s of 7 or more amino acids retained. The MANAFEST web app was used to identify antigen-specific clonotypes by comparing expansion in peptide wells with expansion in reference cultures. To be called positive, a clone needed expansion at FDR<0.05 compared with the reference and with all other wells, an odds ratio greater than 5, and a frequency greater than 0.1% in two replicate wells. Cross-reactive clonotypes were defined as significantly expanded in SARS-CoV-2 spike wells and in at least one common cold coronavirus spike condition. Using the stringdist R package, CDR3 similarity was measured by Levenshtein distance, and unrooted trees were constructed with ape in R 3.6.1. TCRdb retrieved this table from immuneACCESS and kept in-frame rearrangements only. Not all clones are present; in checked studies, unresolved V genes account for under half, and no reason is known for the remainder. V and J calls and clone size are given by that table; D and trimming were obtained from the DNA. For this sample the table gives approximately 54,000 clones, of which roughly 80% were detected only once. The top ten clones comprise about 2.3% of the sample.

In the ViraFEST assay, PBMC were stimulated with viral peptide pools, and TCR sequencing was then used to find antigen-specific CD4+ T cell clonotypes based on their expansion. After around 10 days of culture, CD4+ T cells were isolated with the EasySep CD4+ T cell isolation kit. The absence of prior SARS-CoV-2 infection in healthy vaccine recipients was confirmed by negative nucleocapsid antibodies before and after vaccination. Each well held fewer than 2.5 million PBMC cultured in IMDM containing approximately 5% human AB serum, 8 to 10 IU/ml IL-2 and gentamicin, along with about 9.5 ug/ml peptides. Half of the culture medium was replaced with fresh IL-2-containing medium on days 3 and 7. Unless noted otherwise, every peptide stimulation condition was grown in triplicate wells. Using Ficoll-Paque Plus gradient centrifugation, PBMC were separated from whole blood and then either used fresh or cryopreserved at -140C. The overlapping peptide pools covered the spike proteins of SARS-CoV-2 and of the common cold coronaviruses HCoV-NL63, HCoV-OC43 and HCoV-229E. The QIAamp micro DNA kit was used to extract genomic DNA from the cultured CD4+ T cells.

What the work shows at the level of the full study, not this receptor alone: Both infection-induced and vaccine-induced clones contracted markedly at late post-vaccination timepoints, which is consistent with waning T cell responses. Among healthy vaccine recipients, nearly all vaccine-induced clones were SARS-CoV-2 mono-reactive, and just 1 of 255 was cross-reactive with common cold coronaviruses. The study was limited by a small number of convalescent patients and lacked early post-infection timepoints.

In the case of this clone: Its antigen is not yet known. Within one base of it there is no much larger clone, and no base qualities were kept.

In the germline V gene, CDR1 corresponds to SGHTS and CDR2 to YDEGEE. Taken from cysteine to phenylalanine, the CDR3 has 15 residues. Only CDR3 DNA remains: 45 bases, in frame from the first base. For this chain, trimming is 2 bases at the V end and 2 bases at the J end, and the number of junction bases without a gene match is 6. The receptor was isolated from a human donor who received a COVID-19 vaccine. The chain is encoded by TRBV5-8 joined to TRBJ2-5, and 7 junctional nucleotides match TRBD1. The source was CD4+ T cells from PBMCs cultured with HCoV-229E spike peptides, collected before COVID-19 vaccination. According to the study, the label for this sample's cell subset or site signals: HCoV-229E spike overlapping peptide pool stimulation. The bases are TGTGCCAGCAGCTTAGGACAGGTTTCTCAAGAGACCCAGTACTTC. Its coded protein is CASSLGQVSQETQYF.